A selection of T cell receptor beta chains follows, all from one sample in a study of blood T cell repertoires in COVID-19. Method: immunoSEQ multiplex PCR; TCRdb's copy keeps in-frame clones and lacks some. The sample includes around 220,000 clones, almost 90% of them seen just once. Material: PBMCs or T cells enriched from blood (not recorded which). These TCRs come from a man younger than 45 who had been exposed to COVID-19. The CDR3 runs from the conserved cysteine through the conserved F or W. D genes are given only for firm matches. Clone size is given for some rows only: seen once, a few or many times, or a class if the clone is expanded.

CASSYSRPPNTEAFF | TGTGCCAGCAGTTACTCGAGGCCGCCGAACACTGAAGCTTTCTTT | TRBJ1-1 | . | . | TRBV6-5
CASSKGGGPVYEQYF | TGTGCCAGTAGTAAAGGCGGGGGACCGGTCTACGAGCAGTACTTC | TRBJ2-7 | . | TRBD2 | TRBV19
CASSELAGNEQFF | TGTGCCAGCAGTGAACTAGCGGGTAATGAGCAGTTCTTC | TRBJ2-1 | . | TRBD2 | TRBV2
CASSYSVREGGVKNIQYF | TGTGCCAGCAGTTACTCGGTCAGGGAGGGGGGCGTTAAAAACATTCAGTACTTC | TRBJ2-4 | . | . | TRBV6-2/TRBV6-3
CASSQDRGLGSEAFF | TGCGCCAGCAGCCAAGACCGCGGCCTGGGTTCTGAAGCTTTCTTT | TRBJ1-1 | . | . | TRBV4-3
CAIRPQGTSGNTIYF | TGTGCCATCAGGCCACAGGGAACCTCTGGAAACACCATATATTTT | TRBJ1-3 | . | . | TRBV10-3
CAWRGPVF | TGTGCCTGGAGGGGGCCCGTGTTC | TRBJ1-2 | . | . | TRBV30
CASSSYVRVVAGTNTGELFF | TGTGCCAGCAGCAGCTACGTAAGGGTGGTAGCGGGGACCAACACCGGGGAGCTGTTTTTT | TRBJ2-2 | . | TRBD2 | TRBV7-6
CASSVGTHRFPYEQYF | TGTGCCAGCAGTGTGGGGACACACAGATTCCCCTACGAGCAGTACTTC | TRBJ2-7 | . | . | TRBV6-1
CASSLVQGRNTIYF | TGTGCCAGCAGCTTAGTACAGGGAAGAAACACCATATATTTT | TRBJ1-3 | . | . | TRBV7-9
CASSEVDSRLTDTQYF | TGTGCCAGCAGTGAAGTAGATTCCCGTCTCACAGATACGCAGTATTTT | TRBJ2-3 | once | . | TRBV6-1
CASSFRNTGELFF | TGTGCCAGCAGTTTTCGGAACACCGGGGAGCTGTTTTTT | TRBJ2-2 | . | . | TRBV27
CASSLLGTNYEQYF | TGTGCCAGCAGCCTCTTGGGGACTAACTACGAGCAGTACTTC | TRBJ2-7 | . | TRBD2 | TRBV4-2
CASSSGQGRRQFF | TGTGCCAGCAGCTCAGGACAGGGGCGGAGGCAGTTCTTC | TRBJ2-1 | . | TRBD1 | TRBV11-3
CASSLGMEDPNEQFF | TGTGCCAGCAGCTTGGGGATGGAGGACCCCAATGAGCAGTTCTTC | TRBJ2-1 | . | . | TRBV7-9
CASSAGLAGEDTQYF | TGTGCCAGCTCAGCGGGACTAGCGGGGGAGGATACGCAGTATTTT | TRBJ2-3 | . | TRBD2 | TRBV18
CATSRDEEAMATTF | TGTGCCACCAGCAGAGATGAAGAGGCTATGGCTACAACCTTC | TRBJ1-2 | few | . | TRBV15
CASSQGTNTEAFF | TGTGCCAGCAGCCAGGGCACGAACACTGAAGCTTTCTTT | TRBJ1-1 | . | . | TRBV11-3
CASSMGQGSTEAFF | TGTGCCAGTAGTATGGGACAGGGTTCCACTGAAGCTTTCTTT | TRBJ1-1 | few | TRBD1 | TRBV19
CSVGIRQGRTDTQYF | TGCAGCGTTGGAATTAGACAGGGGAGGACAGATACGCAGTATTTT | TRBJ2-3 | . | TRBD1 | TRBV29-1
CASGTTTNEKLFF | TGTGCCAGCGGCACAACAACTAATGAAAAACTGTTTTTT | TRBJ1-4 | . | . | TRBV12-3/TRBV12-4
CSASTFHEVNQPQHF | TGCAGTGCTAGTACCTTTCATGAGGTGAATCAGCCCCAGCATTTT | TRBJ1-5 | few | . | TRBV20-1
CASTLRPFLAGGFEQFF | TGTGCCAGCACCCTCCGCCCTTTTTTAGCGGGGGGGTTTGAGCAGTTCTTC | TRBJ2-1 | . | TRBD2 | TRBV3-1/TRBV3-2
CASSPGTGHNYGYTF | TGCGCCAGCAGCCCAGGGACAGGGCATAACTATGGCTACACCTTC | TRBJ1-2 | . | TRBD1 | TRBV5-1
CASNPTGPETQYF | TGTGCCAGCAACCCGACAGGGCCGGAGACCCAGTACTTC | TRBJ2-5 | . | TRBD1 | TRBV6-2/TRBV6-3
CASSPTGLSTDTQYF | TGTGCCAGCAGCCCCACAGGTCTAAGCACAGATACGCAGTATTTT | TRBJ2-3 | . | . | TRBV11-1
CATSQSSGNTIYF | TGTGCCACCAGCCAATCCTCTGGAAACACCATATATTTT | TRBJ1-3 | . | . | TRBV15
CASSYTSGGAETQYF | TGTGCCAGCAGTTACACTAGCGGGGGGGCAGAGACCCAGTACTTC | TRBJ2-5 | . | TRBD2 | TRBV6-2/TRBV6-3
CASSQEGYGYTF | TGTGCCAGCAGCCAGGAGGGCTATGGCTACACCTTC | TRBJ1-2 | . | . | TRBV14
CASSIRGPSYNEQFF | TGTGCCAGTAGTATTAGGGGCCCCTCCTACAATGAGCAGTTCTTC | TRBJ2-1 | . | . | TRBV19
CASSLTSNTEAFF | TGTGCCAGTAGCCTGACATCGAACACTGAAGCTTTCTTT | TRBJ1-1 | . | . | TRBV19
CSVGGVGAFF | TGCAGCGTTGGCGGGGTAGGAGCTTTCTTT | TRBJ1-1 | . | . | TRBV29-1
CASSHGSTGRGQPQHF | TGCGCCAGCAGCCATGGTAGTACAGGGAGAGGTCAGCCCCAGCATTTT | TRBJ1-5 | . | . | TRBV4-1
CASSLEQRGTDTQYF | TGCGCCAGCAGCTTGGAACAGCGGGGCACAGATACGCAGTATTTT | TRBJ2-3 | once | . | TRBV5-1
CASSLRISYEQYF | TGTGCCAGCAGTCTGCGGATCAGCTACGAGCAGTACTTC | TRBJ2-7 | . | . | TRBV27
CASSHQNKLSSYNEQFF | TGTGCCAGCAGCCACCAAAATAAGCTGAGCTCCTACAATGAGCAGTTCTTC | TRBJ2-1 | . | . | TRBV7-6
CASSLMTSLTGELFF | TGTGCCAGCAGCTTAATGACTAGCCTCACCGGGGAGCTGTTTTTT | TRBJ2-2 | . | TRBD2 | TRBV5-5
CASSLGTSDGNTIYF | TGCGCCAGCAGCTTGGGGACATCCGATGGAAACACCATATATTTT | TRBJ1-3 | . | . | TRBV5-1
CASSIDDYGYTF | TGTGCCAGCAGCATAGACGACTACGGCTACACCTTC | TRBJ1-2 | . | . | TRBV7-9
CASMESDGFSQPQHF | TGTGCCAGTATGGAGAGTGATGGTTTTAGTCAGCCCCAGCATTTT | TRBJ1-5 | . | . | TRBV19
CATSRGTGSEQYF | TGTGCCACCAGCAGAGGGACAGGGAGTGAGCAGTACTTC | TRBJ2-7 | . | TRBD1 | TRBV15
CASSYSMRGGYGYTF | TGTGCCAGCAGTTACTCGATGAGGGGAGGCTATGGCTACACCTTC | TRBJ1-2 | . | . | TRBV6-6